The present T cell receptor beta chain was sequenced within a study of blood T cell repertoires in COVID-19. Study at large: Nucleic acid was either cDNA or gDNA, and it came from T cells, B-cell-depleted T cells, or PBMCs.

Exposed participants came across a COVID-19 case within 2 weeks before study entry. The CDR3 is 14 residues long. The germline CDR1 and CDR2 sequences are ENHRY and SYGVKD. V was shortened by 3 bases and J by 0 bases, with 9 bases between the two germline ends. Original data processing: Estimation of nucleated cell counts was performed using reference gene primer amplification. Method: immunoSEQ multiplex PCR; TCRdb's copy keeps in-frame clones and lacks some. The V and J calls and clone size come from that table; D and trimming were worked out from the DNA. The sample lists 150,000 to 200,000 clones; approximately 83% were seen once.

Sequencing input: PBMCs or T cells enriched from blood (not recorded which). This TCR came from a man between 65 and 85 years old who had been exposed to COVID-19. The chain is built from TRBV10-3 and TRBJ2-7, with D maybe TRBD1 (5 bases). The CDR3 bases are TGTGCCATCAGTGAAGACCAGGGCTCCTACGAGCAGTACTTC. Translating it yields CAISEDQGSYEQYF.